This T cell receptor (beta chain) was retrieved from a study of blood T cell repertoires in COVID-19. Overall study: Researchers got acute and convalescent COVID-19 samples from the United States, Italy and Spain. PBMCs, B-cell-depleted T cells, or T cells were the source of the cDNA or gDNA that made up the material.

CDR3 length: 17 amino acids. Per germline, CDR1 ENHRY and CDR2 SYGVKD. The V end was cut by 3 bases, the J end by 4 bases, with 16 bases between. In the authors' methods: Amplification with reference gene primers provided the estimates of nucleated cell counts. Clones were sequenced by immunoSEQ multiplex PCR, and TCRdb holds only the in-frame ones, with some missing. That table furnishes V, J and clone size, whereas the DNA furnished D and trimming. The sample carries 200,000 or so clones, 80% to 90% recorded once. The receptor was isolated from a woman aged 45-60 years with acute or convalescent COVID-19. Specimen: peripheral blood. The genes are TRBV10-3 and TRBJ2-6; perhaps TRBD1 as D (6 bases). The CDR3 bases are TGTGCCATCAGTGATTCATCAAGGGGGTCAGGGGCCAACGTCCTGACTTTC. This codes for CAISDSSRGSGANVLTF.